This TCR beta chain derives from a study of T cells after yellow fever vaccination. Overall study findings and caveats: Booster samples showed a return of most primary-vaccination clones (around 96% CD4, approximately 88% CD8). Peak timing came faster in the weaker secondary response, day 5 versus 15. FACS-sorted repertoires could contain abundant clonotypes contaminating from the bulk population.

This clonotype was detected ten times or more. The antigen is unknown. The germline V gene has CDR1 ENHRY and CDR2 SYGVKD. V shed 8 bases, J shed 1 base, and the junction held 2 bases outside the gene matches. The length of the CDR3 is 13 residues. It was through 5'RACE template switching that TCR cDNA was made, with a universal primer site and UMIs added. TCRdb reanalysed the 5' RACE reads using MiXCR and keeps one entry per CDR3 protein. The table shows a few hundred thousand distinct CDR3 sequences, with roughly an eighth occurring only once. The TCR was taken from a man aged 18 to 30 who received the YFV17D yellow fever vaccine. The chain is built from TRBV10-3 and TRBJ2-3; TRBD2 matches at 8 bases. The specimen was CD4+ T cells sorted from PBMCs, collected 15 days after the yellow fever booster vaccination. CDR3 protein: CAILLAGTDTQYF. Here the CDR3 DNA reads TGTGCCATCTTACTAGCGGGCACAGATACGCAGTATTTT.